This TCR beta chain came from a study of cytomegalovirus exposure and HLA in healthy donors. This PCR relied on a set of 60 Vbeta primers and 13 Jbeta primers. TCRdb's table, derived via immunoSEQ multiplex PCR, lists solely in-frame clones and lacks some. The table includes about 130,000 clones, 75% to 90% detected once. Study-level findings and limits: A previous analysis found most TCR beta V segments productive roughly 90% or roughly 30% of the time. The study listed some 160 cytomegalovirus-associated TCR beta chains. A later analysis found common viral pathogens apparently linked to several of the most significant clusters. Later analysis demonstrated an association between a missense DCLRE1C variant and TCR beta V- and J-gene trimming.

On this clone: The antigen is undetermined.

Specimen: PBMCs. This receptor was obtained from a woman aged 40 to 49 in good health and CMV-seronegative.

In DNA form, the CDR3 reads TGTGCCATCAGTGAGTTTCGGGACAGAAAAGATACGCAGTATTTT. Translation: CAISEFRDRKDTQYF. This rearrangement joins TRBV10-3 to TRBJ2-3, with 7 positions matching TRBD1. The J segment lost 5 bases and the V segment lost 1 base, leaving 6 bases of the junction unmatched. This CDR3 is built from 15 residues. CDR1 ENHRY and CDR2 SYGVKD come from the germline V gene.